This is a list of T cell receptor beta chains from one sample in a study of T cells in localized non-small cell lung cancer. Repertoires were generated with immunoSEQ multiplex PCR, while TCRdb's copy carries only in-frame clones and drops some. The sample lists some 55,000 clones, about four fifths occurring once. The starting material was peripheral blood, obtained before any cancer treatment. These receptors came from a female donor of 60 years or more with stage II squamous cell lung carcinoma. Both conserved end residues are part of each CDR3.

>TRBV27|TRBJ1-5
CASRGPNQPQHF
>TRBV7-8|TRBJ1-5
CASSLGDSSGQPQHF
>TRBV4-3|TRBJ2-2
CASSQARTGNFPGELFF
>TRBV10-3|TRBJ1-1
CAISGGREGTEAFF
>TRBV5-1|TRBJ2-7
CASSFLDGQSEQYF
>TRBV5-1|TRBJ1-6
CASSLATTGGSGSLHF
>TRBV28|TRBJ2-7
CASSLSGQGAIEQYF
>TRBV5-6|TRBJ2-6
CASSLVGDLSGANVLTF
>TRBV2|TRBJ1-1
CASSDSGWSGAFF
>TRBV6-1|TRBJ2-1
CASSLSRGGYNEQFF
>TRBV7-9|TRBJ1-1
CASSPPGAGTEAFF
>TRBV5-1|TRBJ2-5
CASSSTVWETQYF
>TRBV2|TRBJ1-2
CASSPGGLGYTF
>TRBV19|TRBJ2-2
CASGGTALTGELFF
>TRBV4-3|TRBJ1-1
CASSREGGTEAFF
>TRBV9|TRBJ2-2
CASSVWAEGTGELFF
>TRBV6-6|TRBJ2-5
CASSSRTPEGTQYF
>TRBV5-1|TRBJ1-1
CASSSSGEADTEAFF
>TRBV7-8|TRBJ1-1
CASTMDRVNTEAFF
>TRBV7-2|TRBJ1-1
CASSSRRGAHTEAFF
>TRBV19|TRBJ2-3
CASSIGGGASGDTQYF
>TRBV11-2|TRBJ2-3
CASNYAGTSTDTQYF
>TRBV18|TRBJ2-1
CASSPPGQGASNEQFF
>TRBV5-1|TRBJ2-2
CASSLRVEGTGELFF
>TRBV5-1|TRBJ2-7
CASSPGLAGSDEQYF
>TRBV5-6|TRBJ2-5
CASSSRGRVPETQYF
>TRBV19|TRBJ1-4
CATRQGVYEKLFF
>TRBV14|TRBJ1-6
CASSLGVPYNSPLHF
>TRBV9|TRBJ1-1
CASSSQGKGNTEAFF
>TRBV7-9|TRBJ1-3
CASSLGGGVDTIYF
>TRBV5-1|TRBJ2-2
CASSLDVTGGELFF
>TRBV5-1|TRBJ1-1
CASTPGQMNTEAFF
>TRBV9|TRBJ1-5
CASSPDWGASNQPQHF
>TRBV5-1|TRBJ2-7
CASSWRGSHGYEQYF
>TRBV19|TRBJ1-4
CASREGNTNEKLFF
>TRBV9|TRBJ2-3
CASSPPRGAGALTDTQYF
>TRBV4-2|TRBJ1-2
CASSQFAGNGYTF
>TRBV5-4|TRBJ2-7
CASSQESGVPNF
>TRBV5-6|TRBJ1-5
CASSSVGGIGQPQHF
>TRBV9|TRBJ1-5
CASSRGGPQPQHF
>TRBV7-2|TRBJ2-1
CASSSQRALDSYNEQFF
>TRBV5-1|TRBJ2-7
CASRPGHTLDEQYF
>TRBV5-1|TRBJ2-4
CASSLAPWTSGGAGKNIQYF
>TRBV21-1|TRBJ2-7
CASSGLGLSSLSYEQYF
>TRBV19|TRBJ2-7
CASKPASGGAPYEQYF
>TRBV7-7|TRBJ2-3
CASSFGEADTQYF
>TRBV15|TRBJ2-3
CATSRGSGFTDTQYF